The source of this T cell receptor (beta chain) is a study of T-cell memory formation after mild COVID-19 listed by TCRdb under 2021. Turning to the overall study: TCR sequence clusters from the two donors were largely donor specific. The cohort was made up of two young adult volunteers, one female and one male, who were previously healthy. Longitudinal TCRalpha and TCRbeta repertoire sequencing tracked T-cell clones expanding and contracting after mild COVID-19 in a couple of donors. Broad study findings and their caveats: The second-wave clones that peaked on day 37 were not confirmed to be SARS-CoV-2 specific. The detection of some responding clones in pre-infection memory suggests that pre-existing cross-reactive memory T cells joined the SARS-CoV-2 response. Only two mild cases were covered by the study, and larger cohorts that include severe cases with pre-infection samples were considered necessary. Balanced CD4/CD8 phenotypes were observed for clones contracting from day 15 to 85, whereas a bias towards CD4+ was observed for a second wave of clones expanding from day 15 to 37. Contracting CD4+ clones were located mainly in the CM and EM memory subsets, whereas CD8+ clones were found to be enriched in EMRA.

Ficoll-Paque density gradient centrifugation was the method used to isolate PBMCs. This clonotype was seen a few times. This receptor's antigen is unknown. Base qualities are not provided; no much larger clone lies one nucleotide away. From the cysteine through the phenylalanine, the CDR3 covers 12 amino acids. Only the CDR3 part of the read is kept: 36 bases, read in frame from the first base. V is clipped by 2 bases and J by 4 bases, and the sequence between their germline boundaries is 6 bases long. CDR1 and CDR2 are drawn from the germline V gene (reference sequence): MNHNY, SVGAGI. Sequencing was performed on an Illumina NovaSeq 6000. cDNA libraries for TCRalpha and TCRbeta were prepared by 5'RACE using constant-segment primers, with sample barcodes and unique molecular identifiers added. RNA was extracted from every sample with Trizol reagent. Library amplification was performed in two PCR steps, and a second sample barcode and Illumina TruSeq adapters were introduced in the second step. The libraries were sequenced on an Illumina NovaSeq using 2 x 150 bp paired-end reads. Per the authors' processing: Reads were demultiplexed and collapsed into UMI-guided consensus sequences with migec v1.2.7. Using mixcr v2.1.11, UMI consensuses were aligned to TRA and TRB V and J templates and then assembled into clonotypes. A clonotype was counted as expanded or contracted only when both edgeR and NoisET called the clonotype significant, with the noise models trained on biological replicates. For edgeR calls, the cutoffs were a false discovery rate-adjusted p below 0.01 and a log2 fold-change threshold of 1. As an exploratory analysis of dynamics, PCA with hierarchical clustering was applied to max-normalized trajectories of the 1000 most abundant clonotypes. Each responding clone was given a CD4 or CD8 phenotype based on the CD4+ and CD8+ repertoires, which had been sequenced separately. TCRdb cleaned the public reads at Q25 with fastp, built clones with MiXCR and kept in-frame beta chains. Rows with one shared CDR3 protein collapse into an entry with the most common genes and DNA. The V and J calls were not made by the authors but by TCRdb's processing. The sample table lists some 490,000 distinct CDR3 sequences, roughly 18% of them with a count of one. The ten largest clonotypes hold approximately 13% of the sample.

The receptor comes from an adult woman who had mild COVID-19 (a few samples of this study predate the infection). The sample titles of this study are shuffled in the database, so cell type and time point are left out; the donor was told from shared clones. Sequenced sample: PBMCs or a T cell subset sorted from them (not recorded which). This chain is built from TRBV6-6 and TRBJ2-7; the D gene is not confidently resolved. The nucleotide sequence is TGTGCCAGCAGTTACCATGCTTACGAGCAGTACTTC. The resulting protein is CASSYHAYEQYF.